A selection of T cell receptor beta chains follows, all from one sample in a study of T cells in tuberculosis. TCRdb keeps only in-frame clones here, not all; method: immunoSEQ multiplex PCR. Here the sample spans some 60,000 clones, around 81% being singletons. Specimen: CD1b-GMM tetramer-negative cells sorted from PBMCs. These receptors were taken from an adult woman with latent tuberculosis. Each CDR3 is given with its conserved first and last residue. A row's size may be missing; if present it is once, few, many or a size class.

clone_size v_call cdr3_aa
- TRBV15 CATSRDPSGGEQYF
- TRBV5-1 CASSLEGGRATGELFF
- TRBV5-1 CASSTGQPTDTQYF
- TRBV6-5 CASSSSGVRVYEQYF
- TRBV28 CASSLQGLQETQYF
- TRBV28 CASRYPGLAGGWNEQFF
- TRBV10-1 CASSESGRAKTQYF
- TRBV18 CASSPSQGSGYGYTF
- TRBV15 CATSRPWATGNNQPQHF
- TRBV19 CASSMGPSEFSEQFF
- TRBV6-5 CASRQAHEQYF
- TRBV5-1 CASSPDGQVIYEQYF
- TRBV2 CASSEMVGGANVLTF
- TRBV5-1 CASSLDGQGSYGYTF
few TRBV7-9 CASSSSRTSGLIGPGTQYF
- TRBV11-2 CASSFDRTNTEAFF
- TRBV7-2 CASSPQWTGIYEQYF
few TRBV11-2 CASSLAGLPQFF
- TRBV29-1 CSVEEMAEPQYF
- TRBV7-9 CASSLVEEDSPLHF
- TRBV7-8 CASSLGSGRAGFYYEQYF
- TRBV4-2 CASSRSGTSGLKYF
- TRBV4-3 CASSQGRGGELFF
- TRBV9 CASSVAGQGAGELFF
- TRBV7-7 CASSPGLADSYEQYF
- TRBV7-2 CASSLGAGSSSTQYF
- TRBV28 CASRPHREAGANEQFF
- TRBV2 CASSDGRVGNEQYF
- TRBV28 CASSPPRPGVWTDTQYF
- TRBV28 CASSLPGGNTEAFF
- TRBV27 CASSLSAGSGSYEQYF
few TRBV19 CASTSGGGKYNEQFF
- TRBV5-6 CASSLAAPGTGHGYTF
once TRBV2 CAAQGPYTDTQYF
few TRBV7-9 CASSLDRGTTIYF
- TRBV28 CASSSPRTGGAGYGYTF
- TRBV27 CASSTYPGQGAYEQYF